A single sample is the source of the 28 T cell receptor beta chains below, sequenced in a study of beta chain features in type 1 diabetes. Investigators reverse transcribed all isolated RNA, so they sequenced expressed TCRB transcripts. Data came from immunoSEQ multiplex PCR; TCRdb stores just in-frame clones and leaves some out. Seen here are 200,000 to 300,000 clones, roughly an eighth observed once, and the top ten hold around 0.03%. The source material was naive CD4+ T cells from blood. These receptors were taken from a woman in her thirties or forties in good health.

In nucleotides, the CDR3 is TGTGCCAGTAGTATAGACCCCCAAATTGGCGGCTACACCTTC. Translating gives CASSIDPQIGGYTF. This chain connects TRBV19 to TRBJ1-2; the D is unclear. There are 14 residues in the CDR3. The germline V gene encodes CDR1 LNHDA and CDR2 SQIVND (reference sequence). V was pared by 0 bases and J by 8 bases, with 13 bases between.

This clone appeared a few times. This chain links TRBV5-1 with TRBJ1-1; TRBD1 agrees at 7 bases. Trimming cost V 5 bases and J 1 base; bases outside gene matches: 5. The CDR3 totals 14 residues. CDR1 and CDR2 (germline): SGHRS, YFSETQ. In nucleotides, the CDR3 is TGCGCCAGCAGAAGGACAGGACAGAACACTGAAGCTTTCTTT. Translation: CASRRTGQNTEAFF.

This clone was seen only a few times. The chain carries TRBV7-9 and TRBJ2-7; 11 nucleotides align to TRBD2. The CDR3 spans 14 residues. V dropped 3 bases and J dropped 4; count of bases not matched to a gene: 2. Germline V gives CDR1 SEHNR, CDR2 FQNEAQ (reference sequence). The CDR3 sequence is CASSFSGGAYEQYF. The CDR3 DNA reads as TGTGCCAGCAGCTTTAGCGGGGGGGCGTACGAGCAGTACTTC.

The genes are TRBV5-1 and TRBJ1-4, with D unresolved. The V gene's germline CDR1 is SGHRS and CDR2 YFSETQ. The CDR3 loop spans 19 amino acids. V lost 2 bases to trimming and J lost 5 bases, with 25 bases between them. The CDR3 nucleotides are TGCGCCAGCAGCTTTATCCGACTTACGCATCACGGAACAAATGAAAAACTGTTTTTT. It codes for CASSFIRLTHHGTNEKLFF.

V usage is TRBV13 and J usage is TRBJ2-7, with 7 bases fitting TRBD2. The length of the CDR3 is 16 residues. Germline V gene sequence: CDR1 PRHDT, CDR2 FYEKMQ (reference sequence). Trimming took 5 bases from V and 3 from J; bases not matched to a gene: 13. The CDR3 DNA reads TGTGCCAGCAGCCTCCTGTGGGCGGGGGAGAGCTACGAGCAGTACTTC. Protein sequence: CASSLLWAGESYEQYF.

The rearrangement uses TRBV7-2 and TRBJ2-3; 9 nucleotides agree with TRBD2. The CDR3 covers 15 residues. V was pared by 2 bases and J by 4 bases, with 4 bases of the junction left unmatched. CDR1 is SGHTA and CDR2 is FQGNSA in the germline V gene. CDR3 in DNA: TGTGCCAGCAGCTTAAGGGGACTAGCATCAGATACGCAGTATTTT. As protein: CASSLRGLASDTQYF.

V is TRBV19 and J is TRBJ2-1; D call uncertain. The CDR3 covers 15 residues. Trimming removed 3 bases from V and 2 bases from J, with 11 bases in between. Germline CDR1 LNHDA, CDR2 SQIVND (reference sequence). CDR3 amino acids: CASSIPGRTYNEQFF. In nucleotides, the CDR3 is TGTGCCAGTAGTATTCCCGGCAGGACCTACAATGAGCAGTTCTTC.

This sequence joins TRBV7-2 and TRBJ1-2; 7 nucleotides match TRBD1. With V trimmed by 5 bases and J by 6 bases, 12 bases remained unmatched. The germline V gene has CDR1 SGHTA and CDR2 FQGNSA. CDR3 length equals 15 residues. The CDR3, as DNA: TGTGCCAGCAGCGCCGTGTTACAGGGGTTTGATGGCTACACCTTC. Translation gives CASSAVLQGFDGYTF.

CDR3 amino acids: CASRAPGEKGYTF. As DNA, the CDR3 is TGTGCCAGCAGGGCCCCAGGGGAGAAGGGCTACACCTTC. The V and J genes are TRBV6-1 and TRBJ1-2; tentative D call: TRBD1 (6 bases). This CDR3 spans 13 amino acids. The germline CDR1 and CDR2 sequences are MNHNS and SASEGT. The ends were cut back, 6 bases at V and 8 bases at J, with 16 bases in the middle.

The chain couples TRBV5-1 to TRBJ2-7, with no clear D. The V and J ends lost 0 bases and 2 bases respectively, with 9 bases between them. CDR1 and CDR2 from the germline V gene are SGHRS and YFSETQ. The CDR3 has 14 amino acids. CDR3 protein: CASSLGSPTYEQYF. CDR3 in DNA: TGCGCCAGCAGCTTGGGAAGCCCGACCTACGAGCAGTACTTC.

Regarding this clone: At one end, the junction sequence differs from germline, possibly due to a read error. V gene TRBV6-1 combines with J gene TRBJ2-5; 11 nucleotides match TRBD2. This CDR3 has 16 residues. Germline assignment: CDR1 MNHNS and CDR2 SASEGT. CDR3 region: CAISESWGLAEETQYF. The CDR3, as DNA: TGTGCCATCAGTGAGTCTTGGGGACTAGCGGAAGAGACCCAGTACTTC.

The V call is TRBV25-1, the J call TRBJ2-3, with 7 bases identical to TRBD2. After removal of 3 bases from V and 3 bases from J, the junction contained 9 bases not matched to a gene. Germline V CDR1 and CDR2: MGHDK, SYGVNS. This CDR3 comprises 16 residues. The CDR3 region has the DNA TGTGCCAGCAGTGACGGTCGGCGGGGGTGGACAGATACGCAGTATTTT. Its translation: CASSDGRRGWTDTQYF.

This clone appeared many times. This chain links TRBV11-2 with TRBJ2-3; 10 nucleotides agree with TRBD2. The CDR3 is 15 amino acids. Per the germline V gene, CDR1 is SGHAT and CDR2 is FQNNGV. Unmatched junction bases numbered 4, after V lost 4 bases and J lost 3 bases. For the CDR3, the DNA is TGTGCCAGCAGCTCACAGACTAGCGGGACAGATACGCAGTATTTT. Translation gives CASSSQTSGTDTQYF.

The table lists this clone with a few counts. The chain couples TRBV5-4 to TRBJ2-1; TRBD2 matches at 11 bases. From germline, CDR1 is SGHNT and CDR2 YYREEE (reference sequence). Unmatched junction bases numbered 6, after V lost 3 bases and J lost 7 bases. The CDR3 loop spans 15 amino acids. The CDR3 region is CASSYSGGAINEQFF. The CDR3 DNA is TGTGCCAGCAGCTATAGCGGGGGGGCCATAAATGAGCAGTTCTTC.

The chain uses TRBV11-2 and TRBJ1-2; D call uncertain. Trimming shortened V by 5 bases and J by 3 bases, and 7 bases separated the two germline ends. CDR1 is SGHAT and CDR2 is FQNNGV in the germline V gene. CDR3 length: 12 amino acids. The CDR3 reads CASSISDYGYTF. CDR3 nucleotides: TGTGCCAGCAGCATATCGGACTATGGCTACACCTTC.

The chain is built from TRBV9 and TRBJ2-2; TRBD2 matches at 10 bases. The V segment lost 7 bases and the J segment 2 bases; nucleotides outside the gene matches: 8. The length of the CDR3 is 16 residues. In germline, CDR1 is SGDLS, CDR2 YYNGEE. In nucleotides, the CDR3 is TGTGCCAGCCGCGAGGCTAGCGGGGGAAACACCGGGGAGCTGTTTTTT. Residues: CASREASGGNTGELFF.

This clone showed up just a few times. The CDR3 bases are TGCAGTGTCACCACCGAGGTTGAAGCTTTCTTT. This codes for CSVTTEVEAFF. The chain joins TRBV20-1 to TRBJ1-1; D not resolved. V lost 7 bases and J lost 7, with 13 bases in between. The CDR3 spans 11 residues. CDR1 and CDR2 (germline): DFQATT, SNEGSKA (reference sequence).

J is TRBJ2-1 and V is TRBV5-8; D is unresolved. The CDR3 is 11 amino acids. The V end was cut by 4 bases, the J end by 8 bases, with 7 bases between. Germline CDR1 is SGHTS and CDR2 is YDEGEE. CDR3 protein: CASSHRDEQFF. In DNA, the CDR3 is TGTGCCAGCAGCCACCGCGATGAGCAGTTCTTC.

There are a few counts of this clone. V gene TRBV2 combines with J gene TRBJ1-2, with 8 bases fitting TRBD1. The V gene's germline CDR1 is SNHLY and CDR2 FYNNEI. Trimming cost V 8 bases and J 7 bases; bases outside gene matches: 18. This CDR3 comprises 16 residues. CDR3: CASQGQGRTRISGYTF. In DNA, the CDR3 is TGTGCCAGCCAAGGACAGGGCAGGACTCGAATTAGTGGCTACACCTTC.

This clone occurred a few times. Other DNA variants within this sample encode the same CDR3. The rearrangement links TRBV2 to TRBJ2-1; D is undetermined. CDR3 length: 13 amino acids. V was clipped by 3 bases and J by 4 bases, with 7 bases between them. Germline V lookup: CDR1 SNHLY, CDR2 FYNNEI. CDR3 DNA: TGTGCCAGCAGTGAGGCGGTATACAATGAGCAGTTCTTC. It is translated as CASSEAVYNEQFF.

This clone was counted ten times or more. V is TRBV18 and J is TRBJ2-5; D gene unclear. Germline V lookup: CDR1 KGHSH, CDR2 LQKENI. The V end lost 3 bases, the J end lost 4 bases, and 6 bases lay between the germline ends. The CDR3 is made up of 12 amino acids. This CDR3 is CASSPSLETQYF. CDR3 coding DNA: TGTGCCAGCTCACCGAGTTTAGAGACCCAGTACTTC.

J is TRBJ2-5 and V is TRBV4-2; 8 nucleotides match TRBD2. The CDR3 is 17 residues long. V trimming: 0 bases; J trimming: 2 bases; junction bases outside the gene matches: 8. CDR1 is LGHNA and CDR2 is YNFKEQ in the germline V gene. CDR3 nucleotides: TGTGCCAGCAGCCAAGACCTGTCGCTAGCGGGTCAAGAGACCCAGTACTTC. Amino acids: CASSQDLSLAGQETQYF.

The rearrangement uses TRBV2 and TRBJ2-7; D gene ambiguous. The CDR3 has 12 residues. V was cut by 7 bases and J by 2 bases, with 9 bases left in between. Looked up from germline, CDR1 is SNHLY and CDR2 is FYNNEI. DNA of the CDR3: TGTGCCAGCAAACTTCTGACCTACGAGCAGTACTTC. Translation gives CASKLLTYEQYF.

This clone was detected a few times. Sequence at one end of the junction differs from germline and may be a read error. The gene calls are TRBV7-7 and TRBJ2-1; D gene ambiguous. Germline assignment: CDR1 SSHAT and CDR2 FNYEAQ (reference sequence). The length of the CDR3 is 12 residues. The CDR3 protein is CASSPGGGEQFF. The CDR3 nucleotides read TGTGCTAGCAGCCCCGGTGGCGGTGAGCAGTTCTTC.

This clone has only a few counts. This chain links TRBV11-2 with TRBJ1-2; D remains ambiguous. The CDR3 contains 16 residues. Germline CDR1 and CDR2: SGHAT and FQNNGV. Trimming cost V 8 bases and J 8 bases, with 27 bases left between them. CDR3 in DNA: TGTGCCAGCGGCCGTCGACTGTTGACCCGTTCAGAGGGCTACACCTTC. Protein sequence: CASGRRLLTRSEGYTF.

This chain joins TRBV19 and TRBJ1-5; 7 bases match TRBD1. Germline V gene lookup returns CDR1 LNHDA and CDR2 SQIVND (reference sequence). Trimming took 5 bases from V and 4 from J; bases not matched to a gene: 5. CDR3 size: 14 residues. The CDR3: CASSALTGNQPQHF. As DNA, the CDR3 is TGTGCCAGTAGTGCCTTGACAGGGAATCAGCCCCAGCATTTT.

A few counts support this clone. V is TRBV7-2 and J is TRBJ2-1; no reliable D call. CDR3 length equals 10 residues. Germline-derived CDR1 and CDR2 are SGHTA and FQGNSA. Trimming took off 8 bases at V and 9 bases at J, with 8 bases between the two ends. The CDR3 region is CASSYSEQFF. The CDR3 DNA reads as TGTGCCAGCTCCTATAGTGAGCAGTTCTTC.

V is TRBV6-4 and J is TRBJ1-5; TRBD1 aligns across 10 bases. The length of the CDR3 is 15 residues. The V segment lost 4 bases and the J segment 5 bases; nucleotides outside the gene matches: 5. Germline lookup yields CDR1 MRHNA and CDR2 SNTAGT. CDR3 protein: CASSGVGTGDQPQHF. The DNA for the CDR3 is TGTGCCAGCAGTGGAGTTGGGACAGGGGATCAGCCCCAGCATTTT.